These T cell receptor beta chains were read from a single sample in a study of shared clonotypes between healthy human individuals. The protocol was immunoSEQ multiplex PCR, while the TCRdb copy is restricted to in-frame clones and leaves out a portion. The table records roughly 1,800,000 clones, about 94% of them present only once. The source material was naive CD8+ T cells sorted from blood. The receptors come from a man aged 18 to 30 in good health. Each CDR3 is given with its conserved first and last residue. D genes are given only for firm matches. Part of the rows lack a size; the others show once, few, many or a class for expanded clones.

D gene: -; clone size: -; V gene: TRBV4-1; J gene: TRBJ2-2; CDR3 DNA: TGCGCCAGCAGCCAACATCTCGGGCTAACCGGGGAGCTGTTTTTT; CDR3 protein: CASSQHLGLTGELFF
D gene: -; clone size: -; V gene: TRBV25-1; J gene: TRBJ1-1; CDR3 DNA: TGTGCCAGCATCGCGCACAGCGGTTTGAACACTGAAGCTTTCTTT; CDR3 protein: CASIAHSGLNTEAFF
D gene: -; clone size: -; V gene: TRBV28; J gene: TRBJ2-3; CDR3 DNA: TGTGCCAGCAGTAACCGGGGTCCTAGCACAGATACGCAGTATTTT; CDR3 protein: CASSNRGPSTDTQYF
D gene: TRBD2; clone size: -; V gene: TRBV4-3; J gene: TRBJ2-1; CDR3 DNA: TGCGCCAGCAGCCAAGATCGTCTAGCGGTATACAATGAGCAGTTCTTC; CDR3 protein: CASSQDRLAVYNEQFF
D gene: -; clone size: -; V gene: TRBV4-1; J gene: TRBJ2-1; CDR3 DNA: TGCGCCAGCAGCCAACCCGACAGGTATGAGCAGTTCTTC; CDR3 protein: CASSQPDRYEQFF
D gene: -; clone size: -; V gene: TRBV6-5; J gene: TRBJ1-4; CDR3 DNA: TGTGCCAGCAGCCCGGGGGGTTCTAATGAAAAACTGTTTTTT; CDR3 protein: CASSPGGSNEKLFF
D gene: -; clone size: -; V gene: TRBV9; J gene: TRBJ2-2; CDR3 DNA: TGTGCCAGCACGAAGCGGAACACCGGGGAGCTGTTTTTT; CDR3 protein: CASTKRNTGELFF
D gene: -; clone size: -; V gene: TRBV5-6; J gene: TRBJ2-7; CDR3 DNA: TGTGCCAGCAGCTTAAGGGGCTCCTACGAGCAGTACTTC; CDR3 protein: CASSLRGSYEQYF
D gene: TRBD2; clone size: -; V gene: TRBV19; J gene: TRBJ2-3; CDR3 DNA: TGTGCCAGTACCCCCGGGACTAGCGGGGGCACGGATACGCAGTATTTT; CDR3 protein: CASTPGTSGGTDTQYF
D gene: TRBD2; clone size: -; V gene: TRBV4-2; J gene: TRBJ2-1; CDR3 DNA: TGTGCCAGCAGCCAGACGGTGACTAGCGGGGGTCCCGGGAATGAGCAGTTCTTC; CDR3 protein: CASSQTVTSGGPGNEQFF
D gene: TRBD1; clone size: -; V gene: TRBV9; J gene: TRBJ2-7; CDR3 DNA: TGTGCCAGCAGCACGGGACAGGGAAGGTCCTACGAGCAGTACTTC; CDR3 protein: CASSTGQGRSYEQYF
D gene: -; clone size: -; V gene: TRBV18; J gene: TRBJ1-4; CDR3 DNA: TGTGCCAGCTCGCTCTCGGGGACTAATGAAAAACTGTTTTTT; CDR3 protein: CASSLSGTNEKLFF
D gene: -; clone size: once; V gene: TRBV7-6; J gene: TRBJ2-7; CDR3 DNA: TGTGCCAGCAGCATGGGACTCGACTACGAGCAGTACTTC; CDR3 protein: CASSMGLDYEQYF
D gene: -; clone size: -; V gene: TRBV27; J gene: TRBJ2-7; CDR3 DNA: TGTGCCAGCAGTTGGGCCGGGGACTCCTACGAGCAGTACTTC; CDR3 protein: CASSWAGDSYEQYF
D gene: -; clone size: -; V gene: TRBV7-8; J gene: TRBJ2-2; CDR3 DNA: TGTGCCAGCAGCTTAGCGAGATCGGGCACCGGGGAGCTGTTTTTT; CDR3 protein: CASSLARSGTGELFF
D gene: -; clone size: -; V gene: TRBV10-3; J gene: TRBJ2-1; CDR3 DNA: TGTGCCATCAATGACCCCGGGATTTACAATGAGCAGTTCTTC; CDR3 protein: CAINDPGIYNEQFF
D gene: -; clone size: -; V gene: TRBV7-3; J gene: TRBJ2-1; CDR3 DNA: TGTGCCAGCAGCCCTGGGGTGCCCTATAGGAATGAGCAGTTCTTC; CDR3 protein: CASSPGVPYRNEQFF
D gene: -; clone size: few; V gene: TRBV7-9; J gene: TRBJ1-4; CDR3 DNA: TGTGCCAGCAGCCCGGAGGTTGCAACTAATGAAAAACTGTTTTTT; CDR3 protein: CASSPEVATNEKLFF
D gene: -; clone size: -; V gene: TRBV10-3; J gene: TRBJ2-7; CDR3 DNA: TGTGCCATCAGTGCGAGCAGGGAACCCTCCTACGAGCAGTACTTC; CDR3 protein: CAISASREPSYEQYF
D gene: -; clone size: -; V gene: TRBV5-1; J gene: TRBJ2-3; CDR3 DNA: TGCGCCAGCAGCTTATCGTACGAGGGGGGCGACACAGATACGCAGTATTTT; CDR3 protein: CASSLSYEGGDTDTQYF
D gene: -; clone size: -; V gene: TRBV29-1; J gene: TRBJ2-3; CDR3 DNA: TGCAGCGTTGGGCCACATGATCACACGCAGCTAGATACGCAGTATTTT; CDR3 protein: CSVGPHDHTQLDTQYF
D gene: -; clone size: -; V gene: TRBV25-1; J gene: TRBJ1-1; CDR3 DNA: TGTGCCAGCGATCGGGGAGGAAAAGCCGAAGCTTTCTTT; CDR3 protein: CASDRGGKAEAFF
D gene: TRBD1; clone size: -; V gene: TRBV5-6; J gene: TRBJ2-3; CDR3 DNA: TGTGCCAGCAGCTTGTTATGGACAGGGGCAGATACGCAGTATTTT; CDR3 protein: CASSLLWTGADTQYF
D gene: TRBD1; clone size: -; V gene: TRBV7-6; J gene: TRBJ2-5; CDR3 DNA: TGTGCCAGCAGCCCGGGACAGCTCCAAGAGACCCAGTACTTC; CDR3 protein: CASSPGQLQETQYF
D gene: -; clone size: -; V gene: TRBV30; J gene: TRBJ1-1; CDR3 DNA: TGTGCCTGGGCCTCTGGCGATGAAGCTTTCTTT; CDR3 protein: CAWASGDEAFF
D gene: TRBD2; clone size: -; V gene: TRBV29-1; J gene: TRBJ2-7; CDR3 DNA: TGCAGCGTTGAAATGGTCGGGACTAGCGGCCTTGAGCAGTACTTC; CDR3 protein: CSVEMVGTSGLEQYF
D gene: -; clone size: -; V gene: TRBV6-1; J gene: TRBJ2-1; CDR3 DNA: TGTGCCAGCAGTGACTGGTATGGGGATGAGCAGTTCTTC; CDR3 protein: CASSDWYGDEQFF
D gene: TRBD2; clone size: -; V gene: TRBV5-6; J gene: TRBJ2-2; CDR3 DNA: TGTGCCAGCAGCTTGTCCGGGAGGACCGGGGAGCTGTTTTTT; CDR3 protein: CASSLSGRTGELFF
D gene: -; clone size: -; V gene: TRBV9; J gene: TRBJ2-2; CDR3 DNA: TGTGCCAGCAGCGTAGCTTTGCACGGGTCGAACACCGGGGAGCTGTTTTTT; CDR3 protein: CASSVALHGSNTGELFF
D gene: -; clone size: -; V gene: TRBV4-3; J gene: TRBJ1-3; CDR3 DNA: TGCGCCAGCAGCCAAGATACAGCGGGAAACACCATATATTTT; CDR3 protein: CASSQDTAGNTIYF
D gene: TRBD2; clone size: -; V gene: TRBV27; J gene: TRBJ2-3; CDR3 DNA: TGTGCCAGCAGTGCCGGGACTAGGCGCACAGATACGCAGTATTTT; CDR3 protein: CASSAGTRRTDTQYF
D gene: TRBD1; clone size: -; V gene: TRBV30; J gene: TRBJ2-1; CDR3 DNA: TGTGCCTGGAGTGTGGGACAGGGACCGTACAATGAGCAGTTCTTC; CDR3 protein: CAWSVGQGPYNEQFF
D gene: TRBD1; clone size: once; V gene: TRBV4-2; J gene: TRBJ2-7; CDR3 DNA: TGTGCCAGCAGCCAAGATATCGGACAGGGAGGCTACGAGCAGTACTTC; CDR3 protein: CASSQDIGQGGYEQYF
D gene: TRBD2; clone size: -; V gene: TRBV4-3; J gene: TRBJ2-2; CDR3 DNA: TGCGCCAGCAGCCAAGATCTGGCGGGAGGGGGAACCGGGGAGCTGTTTTTT; CDR3 protein: CASSQDLAGGGTGELFF
D gene: TRBD1; clone size: once; V gene: TRBV7-9; J gene: TRBJ1-6; CDR3 DNA: TGTGCCAGCAGCTCCTCTGTCCGGGACAGAAATTCACCCCTCCACTTT; CDR3 protein: CASSSSVRDRNSPLHF
D gene: -; clone size: -; V gene: TRBV21-1; J gene: TRBJ2-5; CDR3 DNA: TGTGCCAGCAGCACCCAAAAGGGACTCGAGGAGACCCAGTACTTC; CDR3 protein: CASSTQKGLEETQYF
D gene: TRBD2; clone size: -; V gene: TRBV27; J gene: TRBJ2-5; CDR3 DNA: TGTGCCAGCAGTTTAACGGGCTGGGGACTAGCGGACCTACAAGAGACCCAGTACTTC; CDR3 protein: CASSLTGWGLADLQETQYF
D gene: TRBD2; clone size: -; V gene: TRBV7-8; J gene: TRBJ2-5; CDR3 DNA: TGTGCCAGCAGCTTAGAAGCGGGGCAACAAGAGACCCAGTACTTC; CDR3 protein: CASSLEAGQQETQYF
D gene: -; clone size: -; V gene: TRBV30; J gene: TRBJ1-6; CDR3 DNA: TGTGCCTGGAGTGAGGGGTTCTCCTATAATTCACCCCTCCACTTT; CDR3 protein: CAWSEGFSYNSPLHF
D gene: -; clone size: -; V gene: TRBV4-3; J gene: TRBJ2-7; CDR3 DNA: TGCGCCAGCAGCCAATACCTCACCAGTCACGAGCAGTACTTC; CDR3 protein: CASSQYLTSHEQYF
D gene: -; clone size: once; V gene: TRBV6-5; J gene: TRBJ1-1; CDR3 DNA: TGTGCCAGCAGTTACTCGTGGGGGCTGCTCACTGAAGCTTTCTTT; CDR3 protein: CASSYSWGLLTEAFF
D gene: -; clone size: -; V gene: TRBV4-3; J gene: TRBJ1-4; CDR3 DNA: TGCGCCAGCGCCGGATGGATAGCTCCAGACGAAAAACTGTTTTTT; CDR3 protein: CASAGWIAPDEKLFF
D gene: TRBD2; clone size: -; V gene: TRBV4-1; J gene: TRBJ2-2; CDR3 DNA: TGCGCCAGCAGCCCCCTGGCTAGCGGGAAGCCCGGGGAGCTGTTTTTT; CDR3 protein: CASSPLASGKPGELFF
D gene: -; clone size: few; V gene: TRBV19; J gene: TRBJ1-2; CDR3 DNA: TGTGCCAGTAGAGCTCAGGGGTTCGACGGCTACACCTTC; CDR3 protein: CASRAQGFDGYTF
D gene: -; clone size: -; V gene: TRBV7-2; J gene: TRBJ2-1; CDR3 DNA: TGTGCCAGCAGCTTCGGGGCGGGACAGCCCTACAATGAGCAGTTCTTC; CDR3 protein: CASSFGAGQPYNEQFF
D gene: -; clone size: -; V gene: TRBV6-1; J gene: TRBJ1-1; CDR3 DNA: TGTGCCAGCAGTGATGAGTCCTATCCAGGACTTACTTTCTTT; CDR3 protein: CASSDESYPGLTFF